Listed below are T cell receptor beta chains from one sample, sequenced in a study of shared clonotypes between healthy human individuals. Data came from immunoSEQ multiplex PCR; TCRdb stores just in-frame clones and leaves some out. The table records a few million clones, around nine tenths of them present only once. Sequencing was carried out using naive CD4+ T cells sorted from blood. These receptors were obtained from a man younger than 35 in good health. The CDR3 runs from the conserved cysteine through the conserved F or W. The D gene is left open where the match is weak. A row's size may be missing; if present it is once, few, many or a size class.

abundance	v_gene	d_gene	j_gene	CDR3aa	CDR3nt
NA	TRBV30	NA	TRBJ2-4	CAWRGGAKNIQYF	TGTGCCTGGAGGGGCGGGGCCAAAAACATTCAGTACTTC
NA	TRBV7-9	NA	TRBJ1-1	CASSLGGVRTEAFF	TGTGCCAGCAGCTTAGGGGGGGTTCGCACTGAAGCTTTCTTT
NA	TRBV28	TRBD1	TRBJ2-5	CASSRLGQGAGETQYF	TGTGCCAGCAGTCGGCTTGGGCAGGGGGCGGGGGAGACCCAGTACTTC
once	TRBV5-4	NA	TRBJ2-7	CASSPRDSRAEQYF	TGTGCCAGCAGCCCCCGGGACTCCCGGGCCGAGCAGTACTTC
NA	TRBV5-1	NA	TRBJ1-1	CASSPLQGGGTEAFF	TGCGCCAGCAGCCCCCTACAGGGCGGAGGCACTGAAGCTTTCTTT
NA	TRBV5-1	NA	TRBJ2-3	CASSASTDTQYF	TGCGCCAGCAGCGCGAGCACAGATACGCAGTATTTT
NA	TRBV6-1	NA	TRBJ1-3	CASSEIVAGSGSGNTIYF	TGTGCCAGCAGTGAAATCGTAGCAGGGTCTGGCTCTGGAAACACCATATATTTT
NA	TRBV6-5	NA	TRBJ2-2	CASSRVPGTTGELFF	TGTGCCAGCAGTAGGGTTCCGGGGACCACCGGGGAGCTGTTTTTT
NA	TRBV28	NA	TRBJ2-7	CASSLTVYEQYF	TGTGCCAGCAGTCTGACAGTCTACGAGCAGTACTTC
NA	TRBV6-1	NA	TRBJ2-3	CASSEKGGTDTQYF	TGTGCCAGCAGTGAAAAGGGCGGCACAGATACGCAGTATTTT
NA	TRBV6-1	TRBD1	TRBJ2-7	CASSEAGTGAYYEQYF	TGTGCCAGCAGTGAAGCGGGGACAGGGGCGTACTACGAGCAGTACTTC
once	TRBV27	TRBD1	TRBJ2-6	CASSPQTGNSGANVLTF	TGTGCCAGCAGTCCACAGACAGGGAACTCTGGGGCCAACGTCCTGACTTTC
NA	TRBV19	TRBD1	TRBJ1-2	CASSWDRGAYGYTF	TGTGCCAGTAGTTGGGACAGGGGAGCCTATGGCTACACCTTC
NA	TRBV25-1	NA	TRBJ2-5	CASSEYKLALQETQYF	TGTGCCAGCAGTGAATATAAACTAGCCCTTCAAGAGACCCAGTACTTC
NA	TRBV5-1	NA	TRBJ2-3	CASSPDSYKADTQYF	TGCGCCAGCAGCCCGGACTCCTACAAGGCAGATACGCAGTATTTT
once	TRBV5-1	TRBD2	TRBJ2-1	CASSAGTSGDNEQFF	TGCGCCAGCAGCGCTGGGACTAGCGGTGACAATGAGCAGTTCTTC
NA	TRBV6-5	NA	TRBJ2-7	CASSRGDYEQYF	TGTGCCAGCAGCCGCGGGGACTACGAGCAGTACTTC
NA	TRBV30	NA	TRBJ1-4	CAWSVSLTPATNEKLFF	TGTGCCTGGAGTGTAAGCTTGACGCCCGCAACTAATGAAAAACTGTTTTTT
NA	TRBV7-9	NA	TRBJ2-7	CASSFRDSSSYEQYF	TGTGCCAGCAGCTTCCGGGACTCCAGCTCCTACGAGCAGTACTTC
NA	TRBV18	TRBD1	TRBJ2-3	CASSPSRTGSSTDTQYF	TGTGCCAGCTCACCATCACGGACAGGGTCGAGCACAGATACGCAGTATTTT
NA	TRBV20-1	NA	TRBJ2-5	CSARGQETQYF	TGCAGTGCTAGAGGGCAAGAGACCCAGTACTTC
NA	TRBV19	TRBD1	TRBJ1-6	CATKGQGAFYNSPLHF	TGTGCCACCAAGGGGCAGGGGGCCTTCTATAATTCACCCCTCCACTTT
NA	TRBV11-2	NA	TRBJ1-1	CASSLSGLSWAFF	TGTGCCAGCAGCTTAAGCGGCCTTTCATGGGCTTTCTTT
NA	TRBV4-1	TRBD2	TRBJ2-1	CASSPRRGSGGYNEQFF	TGCGCCAGCAGCCCACGCCGCGGTAGCGGGGGCTACAATGAGCAGTTCTTC
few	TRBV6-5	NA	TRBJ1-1	CASSWDIQNTEAFF	TGTGCCAGCAGTTGGGACATACAGAACACTGAAGCTTTCTTT
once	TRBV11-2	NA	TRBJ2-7	CASSPAWAGSLFYEQYF	TGTGCCAGCAGCCCAGCATGGGCCGGGAGTTTGTTCTACGAGCAGTACTTC
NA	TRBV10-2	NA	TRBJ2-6	CASSGAPSGANVLTF	TGCGCCAGCAGTGGGGCGCCCTCTGGGGCCAACGTCCTGACTTTC
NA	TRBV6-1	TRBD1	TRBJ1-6	CASSEGKGQGIFSPLHF	TGTGCCAGCAGTGAAGGAAAGGGACAGGGAATTTTCTCACCCCTCCACTTT
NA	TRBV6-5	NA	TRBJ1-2	CASSYLGGDYGYTF	TGTGCCAGCAGTTACCTAGGAGGAGACTATGGCTACACCTTC
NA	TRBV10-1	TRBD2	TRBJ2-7	CASSSGSGFEQYF	TGCGCCAGCAGCAGCGGGAGCGGTTTCGAGCAGTACTTC
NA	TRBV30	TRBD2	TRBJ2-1	CAWSLLAGGPNEQFF	TGTGCCTGGAGCCTACTAGCGGGAGGGCCGAATGAGCAGTTCTTC
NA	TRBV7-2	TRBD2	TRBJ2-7	CASSSGTTYYEQYF	TGTGCCAGCAGCTCGGGGACTACCTACTACGAGCAGTACTTC
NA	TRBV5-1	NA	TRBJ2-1	CASSLRGLANEQFF	TGCGCCAGCAGCTTGAGGGGGTTGGCAAATGAGCAGTTCTTC
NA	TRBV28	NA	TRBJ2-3	CASTGRTDTQYF	TGTGCCAGCACCGGAAGGACGGATACGCAGTATTTT
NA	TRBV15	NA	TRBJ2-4	CATSRDKGVLAKNIQYF	TGTGCCACCAGCAGAGATAAGGGGGTCCTAGCCAAAAACATTCAGTACTTC
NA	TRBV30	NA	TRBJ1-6	CAWDLPGSPLHF	TGTGCCTGGGATCTTCCGGGCTCACCCCTCCACTTT
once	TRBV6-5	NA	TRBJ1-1	CATAGAATEAFF	TGTGCCACTGCAGGGGCAGCCACTGAAGCTTTCTTT
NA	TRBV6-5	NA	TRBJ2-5	CASSGLGQPQETQYF	TGTGCCAGCAGCGGGCTAGGACAGCCCCAAGAGACCCAGTACTTC
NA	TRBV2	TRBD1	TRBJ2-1	CASSADRVGNEQFF	TGTGCCAGCAGTGCTGACAGGGTTGGCAATGAGCAGTTCTTC
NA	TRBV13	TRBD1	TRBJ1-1	CASSLRTGEGTEAFF	TGTGCCAGCAGCCTGCGGACAGGGGAGGGGACTGAAGCTTTCTTT
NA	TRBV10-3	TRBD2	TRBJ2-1	CAIRSSGGAYNEQFF	TGTGCCATCAGATCTAGCGGGGGGGCTTACAATGAGCAGTTCTTC
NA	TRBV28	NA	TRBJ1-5	CASGERTKPQHF	TGTGCCAGCGGGGAGCGGACGAAGCCCCAGCATTTT
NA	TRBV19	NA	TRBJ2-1	CASSILAGEQFF	TGTGCCAGTAGTATACTAGCTGGTGAGCAGTTCTTC
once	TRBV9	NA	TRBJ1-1	CASSVALGTVGNVNTEAFF	TGTGCCAGCAGCGTAGCCCTAGGGACGGTGGGTAACGTGAACACTGAAGCTTTCTTT
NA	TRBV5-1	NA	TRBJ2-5	CASSRGAPQETQYF	TGCGCCAGCAGCCGGGGGGCCCCCCAAGAGACCCAGTACTTC
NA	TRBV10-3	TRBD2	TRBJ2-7	CATGAGTSGGPSSYEQYF	TGTGCCACCGGAGCCGGGACTAGCGGGGGACCGAGCTCCTACGAGCAGTACTTC
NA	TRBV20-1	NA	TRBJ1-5	CSARDQAEGHF	TGCAGTGCTAGAGATCAAGCAGAGGGGCATTTT
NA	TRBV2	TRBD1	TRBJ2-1	CASGKGTVEFF	TGTGCCAGCGGGAAAGGGACAGTTGAGTTCTTC
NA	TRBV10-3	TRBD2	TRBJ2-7	CAISLEREDFEQYF	TGTGCCATCAGCCTCGAGCGGGAAGACTTCGAGCAGTACTTC
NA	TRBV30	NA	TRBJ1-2	CAWSGSAQRVYGYTF	TGTGCCTGGAGTGGATCTGCACAGAGGGTCTATGGCTACACCTTC
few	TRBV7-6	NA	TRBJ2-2	CASSLGQGGTGELFF	TGTGCCAGCAGCTTAGGACAGGGAGGGACCGGGGAGCTGTTTTTT
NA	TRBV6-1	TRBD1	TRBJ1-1	CASSAPHGTGTFMNTEAFF	TGTGCCAGCAGTGCCCCTCATGGGACAGGGACTTTTATGAACACTGAAGCTTTCTTT
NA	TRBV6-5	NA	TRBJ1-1	CASLSPGSWRTEAFF	TGTGCCAGCCTATCGCCGGGGAGCTGGAGGACTGAAGCTTTCTTT
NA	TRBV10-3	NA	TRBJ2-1	CAISESRTTYNEQFF	TGTGCCATCAGTGAGTCCCGGACGACGTACAATGAGCAGTTCTTC
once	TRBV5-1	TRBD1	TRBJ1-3	CASSNRTGSSGNTIYF	TGCGCCAGCAGCAATAGGACAGGGAGCTCTGGAAACACCATATATTTT
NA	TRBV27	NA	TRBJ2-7	CASRGGPSSYEQYF	TGTGCCAGCAGGGGGGGGCCGAGCTCCTACGAGCAGTACTTC
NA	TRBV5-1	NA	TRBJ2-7	CASSTDNSYEQYF	TGCGCCAGCAGCACGGACAACTCCTACGAGCAGTACTTC
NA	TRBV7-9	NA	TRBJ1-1	CASSLQGGNVAFF	TGTGCCAGCAGCTTACAAGGGGGGAATGTCGCTTTCTTT
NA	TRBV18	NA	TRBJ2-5	CASSPPLAGGETQYF	TGTGCCAGCTCACCACCGCTGGCAGGAGGGGAGACCCAGTACTTC
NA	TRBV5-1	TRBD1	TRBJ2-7	CASSLGTGAQYF	TGCGCCAGCAGCTTGGGGACAGGGGCGCAGTACTTC